This T cell receptor beta chain was obtained from a study of T cells after yellow fever vaccination. About the research overall: Preparing low-cell-number fractions relied on SMART-Seq v4 Ultra Low Input.

Findings and limits, study-wide: When the response was secondary, it was weaker but reached its peak faster, day 5 versus 15. Only a minor proportion of clonotypes was detected across both CD4 and CD8 compartments.

The ends were cut back, 3 bases at V and 6 bases at J, with 12 bases in the middle. The CDR3 length is 15 residues. CDR1 MNHEY and CDR2 SMNVEV come from the germline V gene (reference sequence). Making TCR cDNA involved 5'RACE template switching, which added UMIs and a universal primer site. One entry per CDR3 protein results from TCRdb running MiXCR on the 5' RACE reads. The sample holds roughly 520,000 distinct CDR3 sequences, 20% to 25% seen once. This clonotype was seen a handful of times. Its antigen is not known. The genes are TRBV27 and TRBJ1-6; D unresolved. The source was PBMCs, collected about 20 days after the first yellow fever vaccination. This TCR was recovered from a man aged 18-30 years who received the YFV17D yellow fever vaccine. CDR3 residues: CASSFSLDPNSPLHF. As DNA, the CDR3 is TGTGCCAGCAGTTTCTCTCTAGACCCTAATTCACCCCTCCACTTT.